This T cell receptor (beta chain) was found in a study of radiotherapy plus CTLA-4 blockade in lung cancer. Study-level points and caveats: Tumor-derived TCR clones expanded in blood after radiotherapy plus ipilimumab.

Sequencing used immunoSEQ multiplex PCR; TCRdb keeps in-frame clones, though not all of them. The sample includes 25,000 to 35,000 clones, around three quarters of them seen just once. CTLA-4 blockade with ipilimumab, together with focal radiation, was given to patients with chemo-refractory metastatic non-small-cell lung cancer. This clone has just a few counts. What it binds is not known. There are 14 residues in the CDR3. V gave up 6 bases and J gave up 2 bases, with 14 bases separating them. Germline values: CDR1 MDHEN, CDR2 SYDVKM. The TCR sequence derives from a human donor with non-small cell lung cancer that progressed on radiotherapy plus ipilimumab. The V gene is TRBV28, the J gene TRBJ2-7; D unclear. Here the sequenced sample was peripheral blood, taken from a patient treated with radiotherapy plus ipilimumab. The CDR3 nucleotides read TGTGCCAGCAGCCCCCTCGCGGAGACCTACGAGCAGTACTTC. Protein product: CASSPLAETYEQYF.